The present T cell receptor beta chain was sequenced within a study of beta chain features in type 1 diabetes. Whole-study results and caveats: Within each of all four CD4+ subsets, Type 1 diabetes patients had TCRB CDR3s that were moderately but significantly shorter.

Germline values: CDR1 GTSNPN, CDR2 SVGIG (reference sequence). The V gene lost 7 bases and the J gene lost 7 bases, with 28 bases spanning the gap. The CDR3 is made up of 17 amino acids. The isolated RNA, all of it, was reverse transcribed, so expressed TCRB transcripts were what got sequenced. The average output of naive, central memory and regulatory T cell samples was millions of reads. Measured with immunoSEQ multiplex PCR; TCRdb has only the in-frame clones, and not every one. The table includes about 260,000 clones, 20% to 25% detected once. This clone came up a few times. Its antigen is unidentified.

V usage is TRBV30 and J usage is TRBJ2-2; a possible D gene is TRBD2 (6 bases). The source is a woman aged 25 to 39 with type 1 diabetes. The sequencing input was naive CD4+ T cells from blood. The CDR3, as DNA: TGTGCCTCTGACAAAATGCCGGGGGTAGAAAATGGCGGGGAGCTGTTTTTT. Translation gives CASDKMPGVENGGELFF.